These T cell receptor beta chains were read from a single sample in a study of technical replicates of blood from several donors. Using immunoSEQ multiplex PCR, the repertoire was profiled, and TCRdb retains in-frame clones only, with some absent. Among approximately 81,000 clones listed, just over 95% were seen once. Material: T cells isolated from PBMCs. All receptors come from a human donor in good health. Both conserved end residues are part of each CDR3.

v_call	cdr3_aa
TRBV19	CASSVQATNQPQHF
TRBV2	CASSFDMNQPQHF
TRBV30	CAWSNRNYGYTF
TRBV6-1	CASSALGTEIRSGANVLTF
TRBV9	CASSDPRLADTNTGELFF
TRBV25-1	CASSESPSGRSEQFF
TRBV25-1	CASSRQKGGYTF
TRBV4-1	CASSPLDSLTGELFF
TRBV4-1	CASSQLAGVEEQYF
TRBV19	CASSIGRWARGTATYEQYF
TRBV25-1	CASSELLAGVDEQYF
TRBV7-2	CASSPPRQGLLVNTEAFF
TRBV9	CASSVGGGQSEQFF
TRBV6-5	CASSYSIAGSYEQYF
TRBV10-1	CASSESKREATGELFF
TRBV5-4	CASSYRDRGPGELFF
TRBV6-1	CASSDIGTSFNEQFF
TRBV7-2	CASSKQGTNTEAFF
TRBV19	CASSISGQGAPDTQYF
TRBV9	CASSVDGGSGANVLTF
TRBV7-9	CASSSRLAGYTDTQYF
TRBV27	CASSWGGINTEAFF
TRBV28	CASSSPQAHTF
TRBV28	CASSLISGGNYEQYF
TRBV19	CASSIGTGGQHEQYF
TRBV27	CATGTSGRRGSYEQYF
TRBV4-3	CASSQGRGPYEQYF